This passage covers 32 T cell receptor beta chains from one sample sequenced in a study of T cells in tumors after PD-1 blockade. Assay: immunoSEQ multiplex PCR; the TCRdb copy retains only in-frame clones and omits some. The data show some 47,000 clones, 79% seen once. The material was PBMCs, obtained before anti-PD-1 treatment. The origin of the receptors is a human donor with basal cell carcinoma.

This clone came up a few times. The V and J genes are TRBV25-1 and TRBJ1-4; D may be TRBD1 (5 bases). This CDR3 comprises 12 residues. Trimming shortened V by 3 bases and J by 12 bases, and 11 bases separated the two germline ends. Germline CDR1 and CDR2: MGHDK and SYGVNS. CDR3 region: CASSEGREELFF. The CDR3 DNA is TGTGCCAGCAGTGAGGGCAGGGAGGAACTGTTTTTT.

The chain joins TRBV5-1 to TRBJ2-7; possibly TRBD1 for D (5 bases). The length of the CDR3 is 14 residues. V lost 1 base and J 4 bases, leaving 12 bases between the germline ends. Germline V gene sequence: CDR1 SGHRS, CDR2 YFSETQ. The CDR3 DNA reads TGCGCCAGCAGCTTGTCCCGTGGGGCTTACGAGCAGTACTTC. Translated: CASSLSRGAYEQYF.

The V and J genes are TRBV5-4 and TRBJ1-2, with 7 bases fitting TRBD1. The germline CDR1 and CDR2 sequences are SGHNT and YYREEE (reference sequence). Trimming removed 1 base from V and 6 bases from J; junction bases left unmatched: 6. The CDR3 runs to 14 residues. In nucleotides, the CDR3 is TGTGCCAGCAGCTTGCTCCAGGGGGGGAATGGCTACACCTTC. Its protein product is CASSLLQGGNGYTF.

The J gene is TRBJ1-1, the V gene TRBV6-5; unclear D gene. The CDR3 sequence is 13 residues long. The V end lost 1 base, the J end lost 1 base, and 4 bases lay between the germline ends. Germline values: CDR1 MNHEY, CDR2 SVGAGI. The CDR3 is CASSYLGNTEAFF. The CDR3 bases are TGTGCCAGCAGTTACTTAGGGAACACTGAAGCTTTCTTT.

The rearrangement links TRBV9 to TRBJ1-3; D perhaps matches TRBD1 (5 bases). The CDR3 is made up of 15 amino acids. The germline gives CDR1 SGDLS, CDR2 YYNGEE. The ends were cut back, 3 bases at V and 4 bases at J, with 14 bases in the middle. CDR3 nucleotides: TGTGCCAGCAGCGCGCTAGACAGATTAGGAAACACCATATATTTT. Its translation is CASSALDRLGNTIYF.

V and J are TRBV5-4 and TRBJ2-1; D is possibly TRBD1 (7 bases). CDR3 length: 15 amino acids. Germline CDR1 SGHNT, CDR2 YYREEE (reference sequence). Trimming removed 4 bases at V and 1 base at J, with 12 bases between. The CDR3 bases are TGTGCCAGCAGCCGGGCAGGGGGGTCCTACAATGAGCAGTTCTTC. Its protein product is CASSRAGGSYNEQFF.

The rearrangement links TRBV7-2 to TRBJ1-6; no reliable D call. CDR1 is SGHTA, CDR2 FQGNSA, per germline. CDR3 size: 13 residues. V was clipped by 3 bases and J by 7 bases, with 7 bases between them. Here the CDR3 reads CASSLTENSPLHF. DNA of the CDR3: TGTGCCAGCAGCTTGACTGAAAATTCACCCCTCCACTTT.

This chain links TRBV28 with TRBJ1-5; 9 bases match TRBD1. Germline V gene sequence: CDR1 MDHEN, CDR2 SYDVKM. V was clipped by 4 bases and J by 7 bases; unmatched bases: 11. The CDR3 spans 16 residues. CDR3 amino acids: CASSSRDREVGQPQHF. The CDR3 bases are TGTGCCAGCAGTTCCCGGGACAGGGAGGTCGGGCAGCCCCAGCATTTT. Supplemented by reference TRBV28 and TRBJ1-5, the full variable domain reads DVKVTQSSRYLVKRTGEKVFLECVQDMDHENMFWYRQDPGLGLRLIYFSYDVKMKEKGDIPEGYSVSREKKERFSLILESASTNQTSMYLCASSSRDREVGQPQHFGDGTRLSIL.

V usage is TRBV28 and J usage is TRBJ2-3; 11 bases align to TRBD2. The trim removed 3 bases at V and 5 bases at J, leaving 7 bases unmatched. Looked up from germline, CDR1 is MDHEN and CDR2 is SYDVKM. The CDR3 covers 16 residues. The CDR3 region is CASSLTSGIGGDTQYF. The CDR3 region has the DNA TGTGCCAGCAGTTTGACTAGCGGGATTGGTGGAGATACGCAGTATTTT.

V usage is TRBV24-1 and J usage is TRBJ2-3; possible D gene TRBD2, 5 bases. V was shortened by 4 bases and J by 2 bases, with 9 bases between the two germline ends. In germline, CDR1 is KGHDR, CDR2 SFDVKD. The CDR3 loop spans 14 amino acids. This CDR3 reads CATSETGNTDTQYF. DNA of the CDR3: TGTGCCACCAGTGAGACGGGAAACACAGATACGCAGTATTTT.

The genes are TRBV25-1 and TRBJ1-2; no reliable D call. Trimming left V 4 bases short and J 8 bases short, with 14 bases between. The CDR3 runs to 13 residues. Germline V gene data show CDR1 as MGHDK and CDR2 as SYGVNS. CDR3 coding DNA: TGTGCCAGCAGTGGTGGTTCGGCCTACGGCTACACCTTC. Translation: CASSGGSAYGYTF.

The V and J genes are TRBV5-1 and TRBJ1-6; a possible D gene is TRBD1 (6 bases). This CDR3 is built from 17 residues. CDR1 is SGHRS and CDR2 is YFSETQ in the germline V gene. The V end was cut by 0 bases, the J end by 4 bases, with 14 bases between. The CDR3 region is CASSLASGGSYNSPLHF. The CDR3, as DNA: TGCGCCAGCAGCTTGGCCTCGGGGGGCAGTTATAATTCACCCCTCCACTTT.

The rearrangement links TRBV24-1 to TRBJ2-3; D is undetermined. V lost 6 bases to trimming and J lost 3 bases, with 6 bases between them. Germline CDR1 and CDR2: KGHDR and SFDVKD. The CDR3 runs 12 residues. The CDR3 spells CATSPATDTQYF. The CDR3 coding sequence is TGTGCCACCAGTCCGGCGACAGATACGCAGTATTTT.

The V and J genes are TRBV7-8 and TRBJ2-7; 7 nucleotides line up with TRBD1. Per the germline V gene, CDR1 is SGHVS and CDR2 is FQNEAQ. J lost 1 base, V lost 1 base, and 1 base had no gene match. CDR3 size: 14 residues. CDR3 nucleotides: TGTGCCAGCAGCTTAGAGGGACAGTCCTACGAGCAGTACTTC. Its protein product is CASSLEGQSYEQYF.

The chain joins TRBV30 to TRBJ2-2; D is unclear. CDR3 size: 15 residues. Trimming left V 3 bases short and J 0 bases short, with 11 bases between. CDR1 and CDR2 from the germline V gene are GTSNPN and SVGIG (reference sequence). The CDR3 DNA follows: TGTGCCTGGAGGACGCGAGCCGCGAACACCGGGGAGCTGTTTTTT. This gives the protein CAWRTRAANTGELFF. The full variable domain, completed using reference TRBV30 and TRBJ2-2, is SQTIHQWPATLVQPVGSPLSLECTVEGTSNPNLYWYRQAAGRGLQLLFYSVGIGQISSEVPQNLSASRPQDRQFILSSKKLLLSDSGFYLCAWRTRAANTGELFFGEGSRLTVL.

The rearrangement links TRBV5-6 to TRBJ1-5, with 9 bases lining up with TRBD1. Germline values: CDR1 SGHDT, CDR2 YYEEEE. There are 17 residues in the CDR3. Trimming took 0 bases from V and 2 from J; bases not matched to a gene: 6. For the CDR3, the DNA is TGTGCCAGCAGCTTGGTGGGGACAGGGCTTGGCAATCAGCCCCAGCATTTT. Translated: CASSLVGTGLGNQPQHF.

This rearrangement joins TRBV5-1 to TRBJ1-6; 8 nucleotides match TRBD1. Trimming removed 4 bases from V and 0 bases from J; junction bases left unmatched: 12. The germline gives CDR1 SGHRS, CDR2 YFSETQ. The CDR3 has 19 residues. CDR3 sequence: CASSQFDRGGSSYNSPLHF. Here the CDR3 DNA reads TGCGCCAGCAGCCAATTTGACAGGGGAGGTAGCTCCTATAATTCACCCCTCCACTTT.

This sequence joins TRBV27 and TRBJ2-2; TRBD1 matches at 8 bases. V gave up 7 bases and J gave up 6 bases; unmatched junction bases: 10. The CDR3 consists of 15 residues. Germline-derived CDR1 and CDR2 are MNHEY and SMNVEV (reference sequence). CDR3 in DNA: TGTGCCAGCACCGACAGGGGTGGTTTCCCCGGGGAGCTGTTTTTT. Amino acids: CASTDRGGFPGELFF.

This chain uses TRBV19 with TRBJ1-5; a possible D gene is TRBD1 (6 bases). Trimming cost V 5 bases and J 2 bases, with 13 bases left between them. The length of the CDR3 is 15 residues. The germline V gene encodes CDR1 LNHDA and CDR2 SQIVND (reference sequence). CDR3 in DNA: TGTGCCAGTAGTCCTCAGGGGATGCGCAATCAGCCCCAGCATTTT. Protein: CASSPQGMRNQPQHF.

The rearrangement joins TRBV28 to TRBJ2-7, with 7 bases fitting TRBD1. Germline trimming cut 3 bases from V and 2 bases from J; bases unmatched to any gene: 7. Per germline, CDR1 MDHEN and CDR2 SYDVKM. The length of the CDR3 is 15 residues. CDR3 in amino acids: CASSLPTGAPYEQYF. The CDR3 region has the DNA TGTGCCAGCAGTTTGCCCACAGGGGCTCCCTACGAGCAGTACTTC.

This clone was counted once. This rearrangement joins TRBV3-1 (or the pseudogene TRBV3-2) to TRBJ2-2; 9 bases agree with TRBD2. J lost 3 bases, V lost 3 bases, and 8 bases had no gene match. The CDR3 loop spans 17 amino acids. Germline CDR1 reads LGHDT; CDR2 reads YNNKEL (reference sequence). The CDR3, as DNA: TGTGCCAGCAGCCATCCCGCGGGGGGGCGAGACACCGGGGAGCTGTTTTTT. Amino acid sequence: CASSHPAGGRDTGELFF.

This chain links TRBV15 with TRBJ2-1, with TRBD2 matching over 13 bases. Trimming cost V 5 bases and J 5 bases; bases outside gene matches: 6. The length of the CDR3 is 16 residues. CDR1 and CDR2 (germline): LNHNV, YYDKDF (reference sequence). The DNA of the CDR3 is TGTGCCACCAGCGTTACGACTAGCGGGGGGAACAATGAGCAGTTCTTC. Its translation is CATSVTTSGGNNEQFF. Full variable domain (missing parts from reference TRBV15 and TRBJ2-1): DAMVIQNPRYQVTQFGKPVTLSCSQTLNHNVMYWYQQKSSQAPKLLFHYYDKDFNNEADTPDNFQSRRPNTSFCFLDIRSPGLGDTAMYLCATSVTTSGGNNEQFFGPGTRLTVL.

This clone has more than one count but fewer than ten. The CDR3 sequence: CASGLVLFGRGRAQETQYF. CDR3 DNA: TGTGCTAGTGGTTTGGTACTTTTTGGCAGAGGCAGGGCGCAAGAGACCCAGTACTTC. This chain connects TRBV12-5 to TRBJ2-5, with D maybe TRBD1 (5 bases). The CDR3 has 19 amino acids. V was pared by 0 bases and J by 2 bases, with 22 bases between. CDR1 and CDR2 (germline): LGHNT, FRNRAP.

The chain combines TRBV5-4 with TRBJ2-3; 11 nucleotides line up with TRBD2. The CDR3 is 15 amino acids. V was pared by 4 bases and J by 3 bases, with 4 bases of the junction left unmatched. CDR1 is SGHNT, CDR2 YYREEE, per germline (reference sequence). The CDR3 sequence: CASSGASGGTDTQYF. The CDR3 DNA reads as TGTGCCAGCAGCGGGGCTAGCGGGGGGACAGATACGCAGTATTTT.

The J gene is TRBJ1-5, the V gene TRBV20-1; perhaps TRBD1 as D (5 bases). CDR1 DFQATT and CDR2 SNEGSKA come from the germline V gene (reference sequence). Trimming stripped 3 bases from V and 4 bases from J, with 10 bases between. The CDR3 is made up of 13 amino acids. CDR3 nucleotide sequence: TGCAGTGCTAGTCTCAGACAGAATCAGCCCCAGCATTTT. This encodes CSASLRQNQPQHF.

The rearrangement joins TRBV10-2 to TRBJ2-5, with D perhaps assigned TRBD1 or TRBD2 (5 bases each). V lost 6 bases and J 5 bases, leaving 13 bases between the germline ends. The CDR3 runs to 13 residues. Germline V gives CDR1 WSHSY, CDR2 SAAADI. The CDR3 sequence: CASRRGVLETQYF. CDR3 coding DNA: TGCGCCAGCAGAAGAGGGGTACTGGAGACCCAGTACTTC.

J is TRBJ2-6 and V is TRBV6-6; D is ambiguous. From germline, CDR1 is MNHNY and CDR2 SVGAGI (reference sequence). The CDR3 extends over 14 amino acids. The ends were cut back, 6 bases at V and 2 bases at J, with 8 bases in the middle. The CDR3 bases are TGTGCCAGCAGCTACGGTACTGGGGCCAACGTCCTGACTTTC. This translates into CASSYGTGANVLTF.

V and J are TRBV28 and TRBJ1-2, with no clear D. The V and J ends lost 8 bases and 4 bases respectively, with 14 bases between them. The germline V gene has CDR1 MDHEN and CDR2 SYDVKM. This CDR3 is 13 amino acids long. The CDR3 DNA reads TGTGCCAGCGGTCCCCCGTTCTCCTATGGCTACACCTTC. Its protein is CASGPPFSYGYTF.

This clone has just a few counts. The chain carries TRBV5-6 and TRBJ1-5; D perhaps matches TRBD1 (5 bases). Trimming shortened V by 0 bases and J by 5 bases, and 6 bases separated the two germline ends. The CDR3 sequence is 13 residues long. Germline V gene sequence: CDR1 SGHDT, CDR2 YYEEEE. CDR3: CASSLVGDQPQHF. The CDR3, as DNA: TGTGCCAGCAGCTTGGTGGGGGATCAGCCCCAGCATTTT.

This sequence joins TRBV6-1 and TRBJ1-3, with a weak D call TRBD1 (5 bases). The CDR3 spans 20 residues. Germline V gene lookup returns CDR1 MNHNS and CDR2 SASEGT. With 1 base removed from V and 2 bases from J, the gap between germline ends came to 24 bases. DNA for the CDR3: TGTGCCAGCAGTGAAGTCAGGGTCGCTTCAGGATGGACCCCTGGAAACACCATATATTTT. Translating it yields CASSEVRVASGWTPGNTIYF.

The genes are TRBV7-9 and TRBJ1-5; D might be TRBD1 (6 bases). Per germline, CDR1 SEHNR and CDR2 FQNEAQ (reference sequence). V dropped 8 bases and J dropped 7 bases, with 12 bases sitting between them. The CDR3 covers 12 residues. This CDR3 is CASPGAGQPQHF. CDR3 coding DNA: TGTGCCAGCCCGGGGGCGGGGCAGCCCCAGCATTTT.

CDR3 DNA sequence: TGTGCCAGCAGTTACCGGAGCCAAGAGACCCAGTACTTC. Its protein is CASSYRSQETQYF. J is TRBJ2-5 and V is TRBV6-5; the D is unclear. CDR3 size: 13 residues. Germline CDR1 reads MNHEY; CDR2 reads SVGAGI. V lost 2 bases, J lost 1 base, and 5 bases lay in between.